The 14 T cell receptor beta chains below all came from one sample that was sequenced in a study of T cell responses to AZD1222 COVID-19 vaccine. Sequencing used immunoSEQ multiplex PCR; TCRdb keeps in-frame clones, though not all of them. The sample contains about 150,000 clones, about 93% of which appear only once. The source material was peripheral blood, sampled on day 0 of AZD1222 vaccination. The receptors here all came from an adult in good health.

Here the CDR3 reads CAWSYPGSGELFF. The CDR3 DNA follows: TGTGCCTGGAGTTACCCAGGGTCCGGGGAGCTGTTTTTT. The genes are TRBV30 and TRBJ2-2; tentatively, D is TRBD1 (5 bases). V lost 2 bases and J 6 bases, leaving 10 bases between the germline ends. CDR1 GTSNPN and CDR2 SVGIG come from the germline V gene (reference sequence). The CDR3 is 13 amino acids.

The chain combines TRBV4-1 with TRBJ1-1; TRBD1 aligns across 8 bases. The V and J ends lost 5 bases and 5 bases, in that order; junction bases with no gene match: 13. Germline CDR1 and CDR2: MGHRA and YSYEKL. CDR3 length equals 16 residues. In DNA, the CDR3 is TGCGCCAGCAGCACGCAGCAGGGGGCGCTGGGGACTGAAGCTTTCTTT. Its translation is CASSTQQGALGTEAFF.

The chain uses TRBV7-2 and TRBJ2-2, with unresolved D. This CDR3 region has 15 residues. Germline CDR1 is SGHTA and CDR2 is FQGNSA. V lost 2 bases to trimming and J lost 0 bases, with 7 bases between them. This chain's CDR3 is CASSLRNSNTGELFF. DNA for the CDR3: TGTGCCAGCAGCTTACGGAACTCGAACACCGGGGAGCTGTTTTTT.

This clone appeared once. Other DNA sequences in this specimen translate into the identical CDR3. The chain employs TRBV4-2 and TRBJ1-4; D uncertain. The CDR3 is made up of 15 amino acids. Trimming took 0 bases from V and 0 from J, leaving 5 bases between them. Per the germline V gene, CDR1 is LGHNA and CDR2 is YNFKEQ. The CDR3 here is CASSQEGATNEKLFF. The DNA for the CDR3 is TGTGCCAGCAGCCAAGAAGGTGCAACTAATGAAAAACTGTTTTTT.

This chain joins TRBV6-5 and TRBJ1-1; D gene unclear. This CDR3 is built from 14 residues. Germline V gene data show CDR1 as MNHEY and CDR2 as SVGAGI. The germline V and J ends were trimmed by 0 bases and 0 bases, with 5 bases remaining between them. This CDR3 reads CASSYSGMNTEAFF. DNA of the CDR3: TGTGCCAGCAGTTACTCAGGGATGAACACTGAAGCTTTCTTT.

The chain has TRBV4-2 and TRBJ2-7; the D gene is possibly TRBD1 (6 bases). Germline V gene data show CDR1 as LGHNA and CDR2 as YNFKEQ. Trimming pared 4 bases from V and 3 bases from J, leaving 19 bases between. The CDR3 is 16 residues long. The CDR3 loop reads CASSPDENRVVYEQYF. For the CDR3, the DNA is TGTGCCAGCAGCCCGGATGAGAACAGGGTGGTCTACGAGCAGTACTTC.

This clone was detected once. The CDR3: CASSYRGLGNTEAFF. CDR3 nucleotide sequence: TGTGCCAGCAGTTACAGGGGGCTAGGGAACACTGAAGCTTTCTTT. The rearrangement joins TRBV27 to TRBJ1-1; 9 bases are a match to TRBD1. The CDR3 consists of 15 residues. V shed 4 bases, J shed 1 base, and the junction held 4 bases outside the gene matches. From germline, CDR1 is MNHEY and CDR2 SMNVEV (reference sequence).

V is TRBV2 and J is TRBJ1-5; 9 bases match TRBD1. The junction had 11 bases not matched to a gene; V was cut back by 7 bases and J by 7 bases. The CDR3 length is 15 residues. Germline assignment: CDR1 SNHLY and CDR2 FYNNEI. The DNA for the CDR3 is TGTGCCAGCACTCCGGGACAGGGTCAGGACCAGCCCCAGCATTTT. Translating it yields CASTPGQGQDQPQHF.

As DNA, the CDR3 is TGTGCCAGCAGTGAAATAAAAGGTTTTGGCGAAAAACTGTTTTTT. It encodes CASSEIKGFGEKLFF. V gene TRBV6-1 combines with J gene TRBJ1-4, with D uncertain. Trimming stripped 2 bases from V and 8 bases from J, with 15 bases between. The CDR3 is 15 residues long. Germline V gene lookup returns CDR1 MNHNS and CDR2 SASEGT.

V is TRBV6-1 and J is TRBJ1-2; a weak D match, TRBD1 (5 bases). The CDR3 sequence is 14 residues long. Trimming took 2 bases from V and 6 from J, leaving 13 bases between them. Germline lookup yields CDR1 MNHNS and CDR2 SASEGT. CDR3 DNA: TGTGCCAGCAGTGAAATGGGGAAGGGGCATGGCTACACCTTC. This translates into CASSEMGKGHGYTF.

This chain uses TRBV7-9 with TRBJ2-3; D may be TRBD2 (6 bases). CDR1 and CDR2 from the germline V gene are SEHNR and FQNEAQ (reference sequence). V lost 3 bases and J lost 3, with 10 bases in between. The CDR3 has 14 residues. This CDR3 is CASSFVAGTDTQYF. DNA for the CDR3: TGTGCCAGCAGCTTTGTGGCGGGGACAGATACGCAGTATTTT.

V is TRBV3-1 (or the pseudogene TRBV3-2) and J is TRBJ1-1, with D uncertain. V was pared by 6 bases and J by 5 bases, with 7 bases between. CDR3 length: 11 residues. Germline V gives CDR1 LGHDT, CDR2 YNNKEL (reference sequence). In nucleotides, the CDR3 is TGTGCCAGCAGTCTATTGACTGAAGCTTTCTTT. Protein: CASSLLTEAFF.

The chain is built from TRBV6-5 and TRBJ1-1; D not certain. V lost 8 bases and J lost 0, with 7 bases in between. The CDR3 runs 12 residues. CDR1 is MNHEY, CDR2 SVGAGI, per germline. CDR3 sequence reads: CASGEMNTEAFF. As DNA, the CDR3 is TGTGCCAGCGGGGAGATGAACACTGAAGCTTTCTTT.

This clone was observed a few times. The chain employs TRBV24-1 and TRBJ2-1, with TRBD2 identical over 9 bases. CDR1 and CDR2 from the germline V gene are KGHDR and SFDVKD. With V trimmed by 5 bases and J by 9 bases, 1 base remained unmatched. This CDR3 contains 12 residues. Written as DNA, the CDR3 is TGTGCCACCAGTGTTAGCGGGGGTGAGCAGTTCTTC. It codes for CATSVSGGEQFF.